This TCR beta chain was captured by sequencing in a study of T-cell reconstitution after alpha-beta-depleted transplantation in children. The table lists this clonotype with a count of one. The library targeted TCRbeta and was prepared with unique molecular identifiers. Each CDR3 protein gets one entry after TCRdb re-called the PCR reads with MiXCR. This table holds about half a million distinct CDR3 sequences, approximately 12% found once. V was cut by 1 base and J by 10 bases, with 11 bases left in between. The V gene's germline CDR1 is SNHLY and CDR2 FYNNEI. The CDR3 length is 13 residues. This clonotype was obtained from a human donor who donated a stem cell graft to a child with combined immunodeficiency. The J gene is TRBJ2-1, the V gene TRBV2; D gene uncertain. Material: PBMCs from the stem cell graft donor, obtained from the stem cell graft. The CDR3 is CASSEERWGEQFF. The DNA for the CDR3 is TGTGCCAGCAGTGAAGAACGGTGGGGAGAGCAGTTCTTC.